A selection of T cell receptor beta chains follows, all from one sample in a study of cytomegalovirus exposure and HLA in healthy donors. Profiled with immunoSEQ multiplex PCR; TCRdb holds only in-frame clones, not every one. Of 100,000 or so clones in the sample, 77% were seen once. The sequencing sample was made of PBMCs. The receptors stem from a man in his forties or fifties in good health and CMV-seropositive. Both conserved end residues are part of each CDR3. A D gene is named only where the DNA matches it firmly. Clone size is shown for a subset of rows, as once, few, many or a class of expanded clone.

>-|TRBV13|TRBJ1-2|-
CASSLGGGYNYGYTF
TGTGCCAGCAGCTTAGGGGGAGGATACAACTATGGCTACACCTTC
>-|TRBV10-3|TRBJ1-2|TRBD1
CAINPGQGDGYTF
TGTGCCATCAATCCGGGACAGGGGGATGGCTACACCTTC
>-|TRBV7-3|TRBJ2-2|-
CASSSGALGANGELFF
TGTGCCAGCAGCTCCGGGGCCCTGGGGGCCAACGGGGAGCTGTTTTTT
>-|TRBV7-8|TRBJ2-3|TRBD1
CASSEGANTDTQYF
TGTGCCAGCAGTGAGGGGGCCAACACAGATACGCAGTATTTT
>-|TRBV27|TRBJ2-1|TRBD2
CASSLPSGTNTYNEQFF
TGTGCCAGCAGCCTCCCCTCCGGGACTAATACCTACAATGAGCAGTTCTTC
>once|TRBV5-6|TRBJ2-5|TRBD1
CASSDRVQETQYF
TGTGCCAGCAGCGACAGGGTCCAAGAGACCCAGTACTTC
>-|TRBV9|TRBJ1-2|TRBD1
CASKQNTGGGGYTF
TGTGCCAGCAAACAAAATACAGGGGGCGGTGGCTACACCTTC
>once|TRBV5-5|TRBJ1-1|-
CASSLATGRAFF
TGTGCCAGCAGCTTGGCAACAGGTCGAGCTTTCTTT
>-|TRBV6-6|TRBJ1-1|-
CASSYWGGGNTEAFF
TGTGCCAGCAGTTACTGGGGAGGGGGAAACACTGAAGCTTTCTTT
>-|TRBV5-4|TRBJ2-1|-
CASSPGTPNPYNEQFF
TGTGCCAGCAGCCCCGGGACACCCAACCCCTACAATGAGCAGTTCTTC
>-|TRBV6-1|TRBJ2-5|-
CASNTYPGSQETQYF
TGTGCCAGCAATACCTACCCCGGGTCACAAGAGACCCAGTACTTC
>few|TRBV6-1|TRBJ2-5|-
CASRLTGRQETQYF
TGTGCCAGCAGACTCACAGGGCGCCAAGAGACCCAGTACTTC
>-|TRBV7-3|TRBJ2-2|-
CASSLDRTNTGELFF
TGTGCCAGCAGCTTGGACAGAACGAACACCGGGGAGCTGTTTTTT
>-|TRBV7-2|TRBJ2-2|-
CASSLNSGTGELFF
TGTGCCAGCAGCTTAAATTCAGGGACCGGGGAGCTGTTTTTT
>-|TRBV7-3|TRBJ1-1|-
CASSLSPGTEAFF
TGTGCCAGCAGCTTAAGTCCAGGGACTGAAGCTTTCTTT
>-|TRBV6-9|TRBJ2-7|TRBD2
CASSYGLGLAYEQYF
TGTGCCAGCAGTTACGGTCTGGGACTAGCTTACGAGCAGTACTTC
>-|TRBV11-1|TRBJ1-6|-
CASSLMSSYNSPLHF
TGTGCCAGCAGCTTGATGAGCTCCTATAATTCACCCCTCCACTTT
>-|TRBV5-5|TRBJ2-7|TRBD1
CASSRQGAYEQYF
TGTGCCAGCAGCCGACAGGGGGCCTACGAGCAGTACTTC
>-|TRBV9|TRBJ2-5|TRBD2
CASSDGLAPYQETQYF
TGTGCCAGCAGCGATGGACTAGCCCCCTACCAAGAGACCCAGTACTTC
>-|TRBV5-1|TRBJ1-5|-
CASSLQWGDNQPQHF
TGCGCCAGCAGCTTGCAATGGGGGGACAATCAGCCCCAGCATTTT
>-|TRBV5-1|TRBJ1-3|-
CASSGGSSGNTIYF
TGCGCCAGCAGCGGGGGGAGCTCTGGAAACACCATATATTTT
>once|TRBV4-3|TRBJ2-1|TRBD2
CASSQVRLRGGYEQFF
TGCGCCAGCAGCCAAGTACGACTTCGGGGGGGCTATGAGCAGTTCTTC
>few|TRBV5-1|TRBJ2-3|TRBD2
CASSSGGDGAQYF
TGCGCCAGCAGCTCGGGGGGAGACGGGGCGCAGTATTTT
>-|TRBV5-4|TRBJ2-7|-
CASSLGRGPYEQYF
TGTGCCAGCAGCTTGGGAAGGGGCCCCTACGAGCAGTACTTC
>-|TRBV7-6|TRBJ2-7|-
CASSYDRDYEQYF
TGTGCCAGCAGCTACGACAGAGACTACGAGCAGTACTTC
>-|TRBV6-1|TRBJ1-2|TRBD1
CASSKHDRVSYGYTF
TGTGCCAGCAGTAAACACGACAGGGTTTCCTATGGCTACACCTTC
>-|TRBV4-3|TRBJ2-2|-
CASSQGRVGTGELFF
TGCGCCAGCAGCCAAGGCAGGGTTGGCACCGGGGAGCTGTTTTTT
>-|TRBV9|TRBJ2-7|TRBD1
CASSPRGSEQYF
TGTGCCAGCAGCCCCAGGGGGTCCGAGCAGTACTTC
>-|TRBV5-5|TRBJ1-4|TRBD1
CASSSTGTGAPVREKLFF
TGTGCCAGCAGCTCCACCGGGACAGGGGCCCCAGTCAGAGAAAAACTGTTTTTT
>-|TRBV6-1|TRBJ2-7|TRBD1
CASSLNPTGGYEQYF
TGTGCCAGCAGTCTAAATCCGACAGGGGGCTACGAGCAGTACTTC
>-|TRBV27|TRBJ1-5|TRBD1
CASSEGARQPQHF
TGTGCCAGCAGCGAGGGGGCTCGGCAGCCCCAGCATTTT
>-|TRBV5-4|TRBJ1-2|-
CASSLGTGTYGYTF
TGTGCCAGCAGCTTGGGTACAGGGACCTATGGCTACACCTTC
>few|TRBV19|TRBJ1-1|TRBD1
CASSLDRALNTEAFF
TGTGCCAGTAGTCTCGACAGGGCCCTGAACACTGAAGCTTTCTTT